This T cell receptor (beta chain) was recorded in a study of shared T cell receptors in the human thymus. Trimming shortened V by 2 bases and J by 2 bases, and 14 bases separated the two germline ends. CDR3 length equals 15 residues. Germline CDR1 reads SGHKS; CDR2 reads YYEKEE (reference sequence). Repertoires were generated with immunoSEQ multiplex PCR, while TCRdb's copy carries only in-frame clones and drops some. The data hold about 660,000 clones, with approximately 87% observed a single time. The sample was also linked to a second study, of human thymus T cells.

The chain recombines TRBV5-5 with TRBJ2-7; D is ambiguous. The clonotype originates from a boy younger than two with a congenital heart defect. The sequenced sample consisted of thymocytes. The CDR3 region has the DNA TGTGCCAGCAGCTTCAGCACTAACTATCCCTACGAGCAGTACTTC. It codes for CASSFSTNYPYEQYF. Filled out from reference TRBV5-5 and TRBJ2-7, the complete variable domain reads DAGVTQSPTHLIKTRGQQVTLRCSPISGHKSVSWYQQVLGQGPQFIFQYYEKEERGRGNFPDRFSARQFPNYSSELNVNALLLGDSALYLCASSFSTNYPYEQYFGPGTRLTVT.